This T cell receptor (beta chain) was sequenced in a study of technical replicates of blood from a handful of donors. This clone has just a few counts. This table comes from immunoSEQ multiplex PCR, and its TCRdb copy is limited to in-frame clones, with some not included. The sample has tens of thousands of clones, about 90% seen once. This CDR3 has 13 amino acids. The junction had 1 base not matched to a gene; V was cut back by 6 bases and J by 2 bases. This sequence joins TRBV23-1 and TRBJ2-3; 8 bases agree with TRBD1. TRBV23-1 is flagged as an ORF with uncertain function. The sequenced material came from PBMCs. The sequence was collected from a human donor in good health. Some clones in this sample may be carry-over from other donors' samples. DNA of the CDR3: TGCGCCAGCAGGGACAGGGCCACAGATACGCAGTATTTT. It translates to CASRDRATDTQYF.